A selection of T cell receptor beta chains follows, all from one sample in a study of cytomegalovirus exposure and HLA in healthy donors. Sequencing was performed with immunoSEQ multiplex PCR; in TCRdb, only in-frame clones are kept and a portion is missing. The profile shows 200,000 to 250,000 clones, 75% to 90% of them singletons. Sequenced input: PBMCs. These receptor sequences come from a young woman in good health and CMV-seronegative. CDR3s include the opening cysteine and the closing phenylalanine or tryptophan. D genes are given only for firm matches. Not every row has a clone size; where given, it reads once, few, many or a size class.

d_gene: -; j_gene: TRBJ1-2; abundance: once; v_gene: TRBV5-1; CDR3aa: CASSFGQGATF; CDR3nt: -
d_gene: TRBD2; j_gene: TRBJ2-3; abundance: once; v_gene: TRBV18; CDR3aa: CASSPPRGSGRLADTQYF; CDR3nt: TGTGCCAGCTCACCCCCCCGTGGTAGCGGGAGGTTAGCAGATACGCAGTATTTT
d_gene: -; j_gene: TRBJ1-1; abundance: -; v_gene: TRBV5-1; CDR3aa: CASKEQPNTEAFF; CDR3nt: TGCGCCAGCAAGGAACAGCCGAACACTGAAGCTTTCTTT
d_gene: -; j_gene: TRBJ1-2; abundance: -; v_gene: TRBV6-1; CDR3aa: CASSEARAGRKLDYGYTF; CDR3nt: TGTGCCAGCAGTGAAGCGCGGGCAGGGAGGAAGTTGGACTATGGCTACACCTTC
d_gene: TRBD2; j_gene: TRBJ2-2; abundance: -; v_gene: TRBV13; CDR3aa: CASSRPGLAGDTGELFF; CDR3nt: TGTGCCAGCAGCCGTCCCGGACTAGCGGGGGACACCGGGGAGCTGTTTTTT
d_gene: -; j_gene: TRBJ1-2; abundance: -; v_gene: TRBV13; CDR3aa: CASSQRVSGSYTF; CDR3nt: TGTGCCAGCAGCCAAAGAGTCTCGGGTAGCTACACCTTC
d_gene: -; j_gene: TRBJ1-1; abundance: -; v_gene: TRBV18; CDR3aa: CASSPGQSEAFF; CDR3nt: TGTGCCAGCTCACCCGGACAATCTGAAGCTTTCTTT
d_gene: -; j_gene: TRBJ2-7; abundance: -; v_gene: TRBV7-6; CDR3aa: CASSLELPYEQYF; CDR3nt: TGTGCCAGCAGCCTAGAATTGCCCTACGAGCAGTACTTC
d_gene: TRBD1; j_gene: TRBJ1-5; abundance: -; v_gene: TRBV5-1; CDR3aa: CASSHGDRENQPQHF; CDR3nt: TGCGCCAGCAGCCACGGGGACAGGGAAAATCAGCCCCAGCATTTT
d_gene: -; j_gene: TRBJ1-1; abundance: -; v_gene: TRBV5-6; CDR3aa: CASSLAGADLNTEAFF; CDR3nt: TGTGCCAGCAGCTTGGCCGGGGCAGACTTGAACACTGAAGCTTTCTTT
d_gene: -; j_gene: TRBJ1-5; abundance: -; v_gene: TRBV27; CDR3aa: CASKGWDGNQPQHF; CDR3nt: TGTGCCAGCAAGGGCTGGGACGGTAATCAGCCCCAGCATTTT
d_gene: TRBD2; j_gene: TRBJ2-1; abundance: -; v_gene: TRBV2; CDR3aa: CASRAGLAGTNEQFF; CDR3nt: TGTGCCAGCAGGGCCGGACTAGCGGGGACCAATGAGCAGTTCTTC
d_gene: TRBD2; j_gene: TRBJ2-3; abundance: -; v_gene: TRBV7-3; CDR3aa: CATRPAGGPRSTDTQYF; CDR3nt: TGTGCCACAAGGCCGGCGGGGGGCCCTCGGAGCACAGATACGCAGTATTTT
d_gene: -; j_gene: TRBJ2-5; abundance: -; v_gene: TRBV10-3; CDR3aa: CATIYGRNQETQYF; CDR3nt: TGTGCCACGATTTATGGACGTAACCAAGAGACCCAGTACTTC
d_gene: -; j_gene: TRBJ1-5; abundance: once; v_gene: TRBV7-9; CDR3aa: CASSLTGTNQPQHF; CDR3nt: TGTGCCAGCAGCTTGACAGGTACCAATCAGCCCCAGCATTTT
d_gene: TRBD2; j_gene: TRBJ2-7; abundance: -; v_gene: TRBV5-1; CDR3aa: CASRPPGGEQYF; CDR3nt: TGCGCCAGCAGACCTCCGGGGGGTGAGCAGTACTTC
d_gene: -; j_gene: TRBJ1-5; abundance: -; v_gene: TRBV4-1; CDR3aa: CASSQGIWGPRGGNQPQHF; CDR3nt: TGCGCCAGCAGCCAAGGAATATGGGGGCCGCGCGGGGGCAATCAGCCCCAGCATTTT
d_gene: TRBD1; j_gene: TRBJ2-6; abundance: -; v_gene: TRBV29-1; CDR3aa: CSVGPRDRGYSGANVLTF; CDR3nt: TGCAGCGTTGGACCCCGGGACAGGGGATACTCTGGGGCCAACGTCCTGACTTTC
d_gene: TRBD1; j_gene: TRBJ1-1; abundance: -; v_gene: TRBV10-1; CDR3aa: CASSEPPGQLNTEAFF; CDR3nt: TGCGCCAGCAGTGAGCCTCCGGGACAGTTGAACACTGAAGCTTTCTTT